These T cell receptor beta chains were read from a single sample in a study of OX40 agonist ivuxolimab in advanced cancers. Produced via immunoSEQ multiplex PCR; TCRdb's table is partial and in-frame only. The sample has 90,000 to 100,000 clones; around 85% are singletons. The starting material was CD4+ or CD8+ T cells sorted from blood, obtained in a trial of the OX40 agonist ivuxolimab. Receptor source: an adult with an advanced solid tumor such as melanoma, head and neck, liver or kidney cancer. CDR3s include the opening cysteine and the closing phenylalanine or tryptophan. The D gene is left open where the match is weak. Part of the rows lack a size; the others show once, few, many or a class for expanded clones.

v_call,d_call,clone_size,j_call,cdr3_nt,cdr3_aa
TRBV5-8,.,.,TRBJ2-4,TGTGCCAGCAGCTTGGCCGGGCAGGGGAAAAACATTCAGTACTTC,CASSLAGQGKNIQYF
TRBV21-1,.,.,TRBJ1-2,TGTGCCAGCAGAGCCCCGGATCCTAATCCGGTCTACACCTTC,CASRAPDPNPVYTF
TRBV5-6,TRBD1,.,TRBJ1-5,TGTGCCAGCAGCATGTCTGACAGGGGCAATCAGCCCCAGCATTTT,CASSMSDRGNQPQHF
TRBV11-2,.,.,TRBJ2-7,TGTGCCAGCAGCAGGTTTACCTACGAGCAGTACTTC,CASSRFTYEQYF
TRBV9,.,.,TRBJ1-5,TGTGCCAGCAGCTCCCTGGCCAGCAATCAGCCCCAGCATTTT,CASSSLASNQPQHF
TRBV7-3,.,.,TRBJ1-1,TGTGCCAGCAGCTTGCGTCCAACAAACACTGAAGCTTTCTTT,CASSLRPTNTEAFF
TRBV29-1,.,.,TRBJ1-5,TGCAGCGCCAGGGGTAGCAATCAGCCCCAGCATTTT,CSARGSNQPQHF
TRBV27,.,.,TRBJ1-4,TGTGCCAGCAGTTTTACCGGGGCGGGGGAAAAACTGTTTTTT,CASSFTGAGEKLFF
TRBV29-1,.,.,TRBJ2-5,TGCAGCGTTGTGGGCAGTCAGGGGGGAGAGACCCAGTACTTC,CSVVGSQGGETQYF
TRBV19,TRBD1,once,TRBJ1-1,TGTGCCAGTAGTCGAGGACAGGCTGGTTGGGAAGCTTTCTTT,CASSRGQAGWEAFF
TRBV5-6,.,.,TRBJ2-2,TGTGCCAGCAGCCTATCAGGGGGGCCGGGCGGGGAGCTGTTTTTT,CASSLSGGPGGELFF
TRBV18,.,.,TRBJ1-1,TGTGCCAGCTCACCCGGCGCGGGGGGCGATGAAGCTTTCTTT,CASSPGAGGDEAFF
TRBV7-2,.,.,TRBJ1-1,TGTGCCAGCAGCTTCGGACCGACGACCACTGAAGCTTTCTTT,CASSFGPTTTEAFF
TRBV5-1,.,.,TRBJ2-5,TGCGCCAGCAGCTTGGAAGGGGGGTACGAAGAGACCCAGTACTTC,CASSLEGGYEETQYF
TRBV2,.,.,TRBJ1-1,TGTGCCAGCAGTGCGGACCTTCTGGGCACTGAAGCTTTCTTT,CASSADLLGTEAFF
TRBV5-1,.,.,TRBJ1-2,TGCGCCAGCAGCTTGGATAGGGTAACTTCTAACTATGGCTACACCTTC,CASSLDRVTSNYGYTF
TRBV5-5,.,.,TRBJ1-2,TGTGCCAGCAGCTTGAACGGTCCCTATGGCTACACCTTC,CASSLNGPYGYTF
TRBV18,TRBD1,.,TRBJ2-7,TGTGCCAGCTCACCACGCGGACCGGGACAGATAGTTCGCGAGCAGTACTTC,CASSPRGPGQIVREQYF
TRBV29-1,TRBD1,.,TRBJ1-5,TGCAGCGTCCAAACAGGGGGCTATGGCAATCAGCCCCAGCATTTT,CSVQTGGYGNQPQHF
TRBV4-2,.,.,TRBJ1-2,TGTGCCAGCAGCCAAAGGGTCGATCCTTTCTATGGCTACACCTTC,CASSQRVDPFYGYTF
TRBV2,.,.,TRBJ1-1,TGTGCCAGCAGTGTAGGACACACTGAAGCTTTCTTT,CASSVGHTEAFF
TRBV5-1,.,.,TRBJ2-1,TGCGCCAGTGGCGGTGGGGGGGCGTGGAATGAGCAGTTCTTC,CASGGGGAWNEQFF
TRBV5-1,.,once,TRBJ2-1,TGCGCCAGCAGCGCCCGGGGCTCCTACAATGAGCAGTTCTTC,CASSARGSYNEQFF
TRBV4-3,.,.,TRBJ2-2,TGCGCCAGCAGCCCTCAGGGGGGACACACCGGGGAGCTGTTTTTT,CASSPQGGHTGELFF
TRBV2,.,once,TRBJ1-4,TGTGCCAGCAACACATGGGGTGAGAGAGATGAAAAACTGTTTTTT,CASNTWGERDEKLFF
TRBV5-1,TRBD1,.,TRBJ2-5,TGCGCCAGCTTACCCCAGGGGGCTGCCGAGACCCAGTACTTC,CASLPQGAAETQYF
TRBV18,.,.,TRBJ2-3,TGTGCCAGCTCACCAGCTCCCACAGATACGCAGTATTTT,CASSPAPTDTQYF
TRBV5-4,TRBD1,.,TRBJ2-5,TGTGCCAGCAGCTTTGGACAGGGGAAAGAGACCCAGTACTTC,CASSFGQGKETQYF
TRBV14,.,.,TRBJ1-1,TGTGCCAGCAGCCAAGATCGGAGCACTGAAGCTTTCTTT,CASSQDRSTEAFF
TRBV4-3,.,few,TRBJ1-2,TGCGCCAGCAGCCTTATCCGGGGCAGGGCTGTTGGCTACACCTTC,CASSLIRGRAVGYTF
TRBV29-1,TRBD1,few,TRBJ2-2,TGCAGCGTGGACAGGGGCGGGGGGCTGTTTTTT,CSVDRGGGLFF
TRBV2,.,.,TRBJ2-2,TGTGCCAGCACCAACTCAGCGGCCTCGGGCACCGGGGAGCTGTTTTTT,CASTNSAASGTGELFF
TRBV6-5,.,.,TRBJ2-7,TGTGCCAGCAGTTACGGTAGCGGATTCTACGAGCAGTACTTC,CASSYGSGFYEQYF
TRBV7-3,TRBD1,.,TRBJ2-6,TGTGCCAGCAGCCCAGGGGGCGCTGGGGCCAACGTCCTGACTTTC,CASSPGGAGANVLTF
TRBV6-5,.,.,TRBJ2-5,TGTGCCAGCAGGACCCCGGGGGCCTTAGAGACCCAGTACTTC,CASRTPGALETQYF
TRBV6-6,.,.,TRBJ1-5,TGTGCCAGCAGTCAAGGGGGAAATCAGCCCCAGCATTTT,CASSQGGNQPQHF
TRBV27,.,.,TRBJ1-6,TGTGCCAGTACCGGATTGAGCTCCTATAATTCACCCCTCCACTTT,CASTGLSSYNSPLHF